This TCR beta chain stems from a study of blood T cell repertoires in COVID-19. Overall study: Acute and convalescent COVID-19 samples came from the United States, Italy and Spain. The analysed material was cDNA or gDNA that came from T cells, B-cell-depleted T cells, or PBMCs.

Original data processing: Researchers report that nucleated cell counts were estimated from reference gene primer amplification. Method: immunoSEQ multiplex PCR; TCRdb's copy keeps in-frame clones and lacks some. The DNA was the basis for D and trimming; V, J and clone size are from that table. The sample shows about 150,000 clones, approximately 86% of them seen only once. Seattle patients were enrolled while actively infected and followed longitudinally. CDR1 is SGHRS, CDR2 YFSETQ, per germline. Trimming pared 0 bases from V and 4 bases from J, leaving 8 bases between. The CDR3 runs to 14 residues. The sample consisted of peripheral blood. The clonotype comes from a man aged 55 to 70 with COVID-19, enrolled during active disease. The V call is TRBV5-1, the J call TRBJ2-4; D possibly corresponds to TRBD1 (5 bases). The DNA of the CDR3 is TGCGCCAGCAGCTTGGGGGCAGGGAAAAACATTCAGTACTTC. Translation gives CASSLGAGKNIQYF.